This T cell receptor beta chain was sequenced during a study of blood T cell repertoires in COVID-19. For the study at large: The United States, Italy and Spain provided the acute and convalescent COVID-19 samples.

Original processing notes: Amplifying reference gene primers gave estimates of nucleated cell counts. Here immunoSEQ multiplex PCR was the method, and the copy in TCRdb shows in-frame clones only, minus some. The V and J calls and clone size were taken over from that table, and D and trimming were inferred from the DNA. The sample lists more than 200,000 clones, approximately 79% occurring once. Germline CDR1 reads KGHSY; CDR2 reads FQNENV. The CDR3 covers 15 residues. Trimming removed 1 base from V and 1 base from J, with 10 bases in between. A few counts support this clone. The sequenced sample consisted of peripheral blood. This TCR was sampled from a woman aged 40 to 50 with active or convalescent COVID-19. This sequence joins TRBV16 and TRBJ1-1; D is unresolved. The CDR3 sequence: CASSQFLAENTEAFF. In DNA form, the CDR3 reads TGTGCCAGCAGCCAATTTCTAGCGGAGAACACTGAAGCTTTCTTT. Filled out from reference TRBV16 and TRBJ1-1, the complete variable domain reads GEEVAQTPKHLVRGEGQKAKLYCAPIKGHSYVFWYQQVLKNEFKFLISFQNENVFDETGMPKERFSAKCLPNSPCSLEIQATKLEDSAVYFCASSQFLAENTEAFFGQGTRLTVV.